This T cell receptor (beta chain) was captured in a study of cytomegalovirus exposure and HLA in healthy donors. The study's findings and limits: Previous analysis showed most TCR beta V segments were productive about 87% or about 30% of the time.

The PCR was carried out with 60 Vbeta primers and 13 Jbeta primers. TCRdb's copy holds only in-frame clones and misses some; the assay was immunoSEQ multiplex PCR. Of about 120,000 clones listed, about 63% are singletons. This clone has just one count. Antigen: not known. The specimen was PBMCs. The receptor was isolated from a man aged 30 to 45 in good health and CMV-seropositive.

The CDR3 bases are TGTGCCAGCAGCTTACCACAGGCTAACGACGGAAACACCATATATTTT. Encoded protein: CASSLPQANDGNTIYF. The chain couples TRBV28 to TRBJ1-3; perhaps TRBD1 as D (5 bases). CDR1 is MDHEN, CDR2 SYDVKM, per germline. CDR3 length: 16 residues. Trimming left V 6 bases short and J 4 bases short, with 19 bases between.